The 16 T cell receptor beta chains presented below share a single source sample, sequenced in a study of sequential checkpoint blockade in melanoma. The table came from immunoSEQ multiplex PCR; TCRdb's copy has only in-frame clones and leaves some out. The sample holds some 25,000 clones, roughly 80% seen once. The treatment was: randomized to nivolumab then ipilimumab (arm A) or the reverse (arm B). The sequencing used CD8+ T cells sorted from blood (inferred from file names), collected from a patient given nivolumab and ipilimumab in sequence. Every receptor here comes from a human donor with melanoma.

There are a few counts of this clone. CDR3 amino acids: CASSLEGRGRDEQFF. The CDR3 nucleotides read TGTGCCAGCAGCTTAGAGGGTCGGGGAAGAGATGAGCAGTTCTTC. This chain connects TRBV11-2 to TRBJ2-1, with D possibly being TRBD2 (5 bases). Trimming pared 0 bases from V and 8 bases from J, leaving 14 bases between. The germline gives CDR1 SGHAT, CDR2 FQNNGV. The length of the CDR3 is 15 residues.

This clone was seen a single time. The V call is TRBV19, the J call TRBJ2-3; D call uncertain. The CDR3 length is 14 residues. V lost 2 bases to trimming and J lost 3 bases, with 9 bases between them. Germline V gene sequence: CDR1 LNHDA, CDR2 SQIVND (reference sequence). The CDR3: CASSIFGPTDTQYF. The CDR3, as DNA: TGTGCCAGTAGTATATTTGGCCCGACAGATACGCAGTATTTT.

The CDR3: CASGEGDRLAPLHF. DNA of the CDR3: TGTGCCAGCGGGGAGGGGGACAGGTTAGCACCCCTCCACTTT. The chain carries TRBV6-5 and TRBJ1-6; 8 bases agree with TRBD1. The J segment lost 11 bases and the V segment lost 8 bases, leaving 11 bases of the junction unmatched. The germline CDR1 and CDR2 sequences are MNHEY and SVGAGI. The CDR3 is 14 amino acids.

The table lists this clone with a count of one. This chain connects TRBV6-5 to TRBJ1-5; D is ambiguous. The germline V and J ends were trimmed by 0 bases and 7 bases, with 7 bases remaining between them. Germline values: CDR1 MNHEY, CDR2 SVGAGI. The CDR3 covers 13 residues. Here the CDR3 reads CASSYSTWQPQHF. In nucleotides, the CDR3 is TGTGCCAGCAGTTACTCGACTTGGCAGCCCCAGCATTTT.

V gene TRBV9 combines with J gene TRBJ1-1; D is unclear. The germline gives CDR1 SGDLS, CDR2 YYNGEE. V lost 4 bases, J lost 8 bases, and 15 bases lay in between. The CDR3 has 13 residues. The CDR3 DNA follows: TGTGCCAGCAGCCCTGCATTAGAGTACGAAGCTTTCTTT. This codes for CASSPALEYEAFF.

V usage is TRBV6-1 and J usage is TRBJ2-7; D possibly corresponds to TRBD2 (6 bases). Looked up from germline, CDR1 is MNHNS and CDR2 is SASEGT. The V gene lost 8 bases and the J gene lost 4 bases, with 6 bases spanning the gap. The CDR3 spans 10 residues. The CDR3 sequence: CASGGYEQYF. The CDR3 DNA follows: TGTGCCAGCGGGGGGTACGAGCAGTACTTC.

The gene calls are TRBV19 and TRBJ2-3; 7 nucleotides match TRBD2. Germline values: CDR1 LNHDA, CDR2 SQIVND (reference sequence). The CDR3 loop spans 14 amino acids. The trim removed 5 bases at V and 3 bases at J, leaving 5 bases unmatched. The CDR3 reads CASSPRGITDTQYF. CDR3 DNA sequence: TGTGCCAGTAGTCCGCGGGGGATAACAGATACGCAGTATTTT.

This clone was seen just once. The chain joins TRBV9 to TRBJ1-4; 7 bases line up with TRBD1. V was pared by 0 bases and J by 8 bases, with 13 bases of the junction left unmatched. This CDR3 is built from 17 residues. CDR1 is SGDLS, CDR2 YYNGEE, per germline. The CDR3 sequence: CASSVATGPGTAEKLFF. The CDR3 DNA reads as TGTGCCAGCAGCGTAGCTACGGGCCCCGGGACAGCCGAAAAACTGTTTTTT.

The J gene is TRBJ1-5, the V gene TRBV19; 7 positions agree with TRBD1. This CDR3 comprises 16 residues. In germline, CDR1 is LNHDA, CDR2 SQIVND (reference sequence). Trimming at V came to 1 base and at J to 2 bases, leaving 5 bases not matched to a gene. The CDR3 reads CASSIGTGHGNQPQHF. The CDR3 DNA is TGTGCCAGTAGTATAGGGACAGGCCACGGCAATCAGCCCCAGCATTTT.

This clone was counted only a few times. This chain connects TRBV2 to TRBJ2-2; D is perhaps TRBD2 (7 bases). This CDR3 is built from 15 residues. V lost 4 bases to trimming and J lost 4 bases, with 13 bases between them. Germline V gene lookup returns CDR1 SNHLY and CDR2 FYNNEI. CDR3 sequence: CASSVGGASTGELFF. For the CDR3, the DNA is TGTGCCAGCAGTGTAGGGGGGGCGTCCACCGGGGAGCTGTTTTTT.

This clone was counted a single time. This chain uses TRBV6-5 with TRBJ2-2; 11 nucleotides match TRBD2. The CDR3 runs 14 residues. CDR1 is MNHEY, CDR2 SVGAGI, per germline. V gave up 4 bases and J gave up 5 bases; unmatched junction bases: 0. CDR3 in amino acids: CASSWTSGTGELFF. As DNA, the CDR3 is TGTGCCAGCAGTTGGACTAGCGGGACCGGGGAGCTGTTTTTT.

This clone came up a few times. This chain uses TRBV19 with TRBJ1-5; no clear D. This CDR3 has 15 amino acids. V was cut by 6 bases and J by 0 bases, with 12 bases left in between. Per germline, CDR1 LNHDA and CDR2 SQIVND (reference sequence). The CDR3 region has the DNA TGTGCCAGTAGCCCGGGAGTTTATAGCAATCAGCCCCAGCATTTT. It translates to CASSPGVYSNQPQHF.

This chain joins TRBV10-3 and TRBJ2-7; D might be TRBD1 (5 bases). Germline assignment: CDR1 ENHRY and CDR2 SYGVKD. Between the trimmed V and J ends, which lost 11 bases and 1 base, there was a span of 12 bases. CDR3 size: 12 residues. CDR3 in DNA: TGTGCCCGAAGGCAGGGTTCCTACGAGCAGTACTTC. This sequence encodes CARRQGSYEQYF.

The genes are TRBV4-1 and TRBJ1-3, with D perhaps TRBD1 (6 bases). With 4 bases removed from V and 0 bases from J, the gap between germline ends came to 13 bases. Germline CDR1 MGHRA, CDR2 YSYEKL. CDR3 length: 16 residues. The chain's CDR3 is CASSLHQGNSGNTIYF. The CDR3 coding sequence is TGCGCCAGCAGCCTACATCAGGGGAACTCTGGAAACACCATATATTTT.

The CDR3 nucleotides read TGTGCCAGCAGCTTTACAGGATACACAGATACGCAGTATTTT. Residues: CASSFTGYTDTQYF. The chain uses TRBV7-2 and TRBJ2-3; a weak D match, TRBD1 (5 bases). Germline values: CDR1 SGHTA, CDR2 FQGNSA. The germline V and J ends were trimmed by 3 bases and 2 bases, with 9 bases remaining between them. CDR3 length equals 14 residues. The full variable domain, completed using reference TRBV7-2 and TRBJ2-3, is GAGVSQSPSNKVTEKGKDVELRCDPISGHTALYWYRQSLGQGLEFLIYFQGNSAPDKSGLPSDRFSAERTGGSVSTLTIQRTQQEDSAVYLCASSFTGYTDTQYFGPGTRLTVL.

The chain employs TRBV27 and TRBJ2-7, with 7 bases that match TRBD2. The V gene's germline CDR1 is MNHEY and CDR2 SMNVEV (reference sequence). The V and J ends lost 7 bases and 0 bases, in that order; junction bases with no gene match: 6. This CDR3 spans 14 amino acids. CDR3 DNA: TGTGCCAGCACTCCGCGGGGGAGCTCCTACGAGCAGTACTTC. Residues: CASTPRGSSYEQYF.